One and the same sample provided the 29 T cell receptor beta chains below, sequenced in a study of control samples from healthy donors and cancer patients. Only in-frame clones appear in the TCRdb table, and some are missing; sequencing was by immunoSEQ multiplex PCR. In the table there are 80,000 or so clones, just under 90% of which are singletons. The sample comprised blood. These receptors were taken from a man aged 45-65 years in good health.

V usage is TRBV10-3 and J usage is TRBJ2-7, with D unclear. Germline-derived CDR1 and CDR2 are ENHRY and SYGVKD. CDR3 length equals 12 residues. Deletions cut 3 bases from V and 6 bases from J, with 9 bases between. The CDR3 sequence: CAISERFAEQYF. The DNA of the CDR3 is TGTGCCATCAGTGAAAGGTTCGCCGAGCAGTACTTC.

This clone was detected only a few times. This chain uses TRBV27 with TRBJ1-5; TRBD1 matches 8 bases. This CDR3 has 15 amino acids. The V gene's germline CDR1 is MNHEY and CDR2 SMNVEV (reference sequence). After removal of 5 bases from V and 2 bases from J, the junction contained 5 bases not matched to a gene. DNA of the CDR3: TGTGCCAGCAGTCCAACAGGGGGTGGCAATCAGCCCCAGCATTTT. It specifies CASSPTGGGNQPQHF.

CDR3 residues: CATSDLLRDDSPLHF. CDR3 coding DNA: TGTGCCACCAGTGATTTATTAAGGGACGATTCACCCCTCCACTTT. The V gene is TRBV24-1, the J gene TRBJ1-6; maybe TRBD1 (5 bases). The V and J ends lost 1 base and 8 bases respectively, with 11 bases between them. The CDR3 has 15 amino acids. Germline CDR1 reads KGHDR; CDR2 reads SFDVKD.

The chain couples TRBV7-6 to TRBJ1-2; the match to TRBD1 covers 7 bases. The CDR3 contains 13 residues. Germline V gives CDR1 SGHVS, CDR2 FNYEAQ. V gave up 1 base and J gave up 4 bases; unmatched junction bases: 0. Here the CDR3 reads CASSLGQGYGYTF. The DNA of the CDR3 is TGTGCCAGCAGCTTAGGACAGGGCTATGGCTACACCTTC.

This clone was observed a single time. V gene TRBV7-2 combines with J gene TRBJ2-1; 14 bases fit TRBD2. CDR3 length: 18 residues. Trimming at V came to 3 bases and at J to 3 bases, leaving 7 bases not matched to a gene. Germline V gives CDR1 SGHTA, CDR2 FQGNSA. This CDR3 is CASSFGLAGGWSYNEQFF. The CDR3 DNA is TGTGCCAGCAGCTTCGGACTAGCGGGGGGATGGAGCTACAATGAGCAGTTCTTC.

V usage is TRBV5-1 and J usage is TRBJ2-1; D possibly corresponds to TRBD2 (6 bases). This CDR3 is built from 14 residues. The germline gives CDR1 SGHRS, CDR2 YFSETQ. Trimming shortened V by 4 bases and J by 7 bases, and 15 bases separated the two germline ends. CDR3 in amino acids: CASSQSGGWNEQFF. The CDR3 coding sequence is TGCGCCAGCAGCCAGTCCGGGGGTTGGAATGAGCAGTTCTTC.

The sample holds a few counts of this clone. The rearrangement joins TRBV30 to TRBJ2-5; D is uncertain. The CDR3 is 11 amino acids. V was pared by 5 bases and J by 5 bases, with 9 bases between. Germline V lookup: CDR1 GTSNPN, CDR2 SVGIG (reference sequence). CDR3 region: CAWAQMETQYF. CDR3 nucleotide sequence: TGTGCCTGGGCCCAAATGGAGACCCAGTACTTC.

The chain combines TRBV6-6 with TRBJ2-1; the D gene is possibly TRBD1 (5 bases). Germline V gene lookup returns CDR1 MNHNY and CDR2 SVGAGI (reference sequence). This CDR3 has 13 amino acids. V was pared by 2 bases and J by 9 bases, with 11 bases between. CDR3 amino acids: CASSYARDFEQFF. DNA for the CDR3: TGTGCCAGCAGTTACGCCAGGGATTTTGAGCAGTTCTTC.

For the CDR3, the DNA is TGCGCCAGCAGCATGACTAGCGGGGGGTACAATGAGCAGTTCTTC. Protein: CASSMTSGGYNEQFF. This rearrangement joins TRBV5-1 to TRBJ2-1; 13 positions agree with TRBD2. CDR1 is SGHRS, CDR2 YFSETQ, per germline. The CDR3 consists of 15 residues. V shed 4 bases and J 4 bases; nucleotides not matched to a gene: 2.

The V and J genes are TRBV2 and TRBJ2-1; 9 nucleotides align to TRBD1. The V segment lost 6 bases and the J segment 6 bases; nucleotides outside the gene matches: 6. The V gene's germline CDR1 is SNHLY and CDR2 FYNNEI. This CDR3 has 14 residues. As DNA, the CDR3 is TGTGCCAGCAGCCTGGACAGGGGTGGCAATGAGCAGTTCTTC. It encodes CASSLDRGGNEQFF.

This chain joins TRBV18 and TRBJ2-5; D is possibly TRBD1 (6 bases). The V gene's germline CDR1 is KGHSH and CDR2 LQKENI. This CDR3 has 14 residues. Deletions cut 0 bases from V and 4 bases from J, with 9 bases between. The CDR3 DNA reads TGTGCCAGCTCACCACCCGAAGGGGGAGAGACCCAGTACTTC. This translates into CASSPPEGGETQYF.

This clone was observed a few times. The gene calls are TRBV4-2 and TRBJ2-3, with D perhaps matching TRBD2 (6 bases). Germline CDR1 LGHNA, CDR2 YNFKEQ. This CDR3 has 18 amino acids. The ends were cut back, 0 bases at V and 2 bases at J, with 18 bases in the middle. The CDR3 loop reads CASSQERPGGVYTDTQYF. The CDR3 bases are TGTGCCAGCAGCCAAGAAAGACCGGGCGGGGTTTACACAGATACGCAGTATTTT.

In this sample, this clone turned up once. This chain connects TRBV5-6 to TRBJ1-2, with D uncertain. The CDR3 contains 15 residues. From germline, CDR1 is SGHDT and CDR2 YYEEEE. V was trimmed by 0 bases and J by 3 bases, leaving 12 bases between them. The CDR3 DNA reads as TGTGCCAGCAGCTTGGGCCTTGGGAGGGACTATGGCTACACCTTC. It codes for CASSLGLGRDYGYTF.

This sequence joins TRBV10-3 and TRBJ1-2, with 10 bases identical to TRBD1. CDR1 ENHRY and CDR2 SYGVKD come from the germline V gene. The CDR3 consists of 14 residues. Trimming took 1 base from V and 8 from J; bases not matched to a gene: 4. The DNA for the CDR3 is TGTGCCATCAGTGAGTTGGGACAGGGGCGAGGCTACACCTTC. Its translation: CAISELGQGRGYTF.

As regards this clone: The sample carries other DNA sequences with the same CDR3. The chain uses TRBV5-6 and TRBJ2-5, with D possibly matching TRBD2 (5 bases). Germline V gene lookup returns CDR1 SGHDT and CDR2 YYEEEE. The CDR3 length is 14 residues. Trimming took 0 bases from V and 2 from J, leaving 8 bases between them. CDR3 amino acids: CASSLASPQETQYF. The CDR3, as DNA: TGTGCCAGCAGCTTGGCTAGCCCACAAGAGACCCAGTACTTC.

The chain recombines TRBV18 with TRBJ1-5; D not certain. Trimming took 3 bases from V and 0 from J, leaving 9 bases between them. This CDR3 is 15 amino acids long. In germline, CDR1 is KGHSH, CDR2 LQKENI. CDR3 amino acids: CASSPTPYSNQPQHF. The CDR3 DNA sequence: TGTGCCAGCTCACCGACACCCTATAGCAATCAGCCCCAGCATTTT.

This clone was observed once. The genes are TRBV27 and TRBJ1-1; a weak D match, TRBD1 (5 bases). Germline loops: CDR1 MNHEY, CDR2 SMNVEV (reference sequence). Trimming left V 5 bases short and J 0 bases short, with 13 bases between. This CDR3 is 15 amino acids long. CDR3 nucleotide sequence: TGTGCCAGCAGTCGCCTACAGGACATGAACACTGAAGCTTTCTTT. It is translated as CASSRLQDMNTEAFF.

V is TRBV18 and J is TRBJ2-7; D gene uncertain. The CDR3 spans 11 residues. V lost 6 bases to trimming and J lost 2 bases, with 5 bases between them. Germline values: CDR1 KGHSH, CDR2 LQKENI. CDR3 nucleotides: TGTGCCAGCTCGTCGCCCTACGAGCAGTACTTC. Translated: CASSSPYEQYF.

J is TRBJ2-7 and V is TRBV10-3, with D possibly matching TRBD1 (6 bases). Germline CDR1 reads ENHRY; CDR2 reads SYGVKD. The CDR3 sequence is 14 residues long. Trimming took 6 bases from V and 3 from J, leaving 15 bases between them. Written as DNA, the CDR3 is TGTGCCATCAGACAGGGTTGGGGAAACTACGAGCAGTACTTC. Protein: CAIRQGWGNYEQYF.

The chain recombines TRBV3-1 (or the pseudogene TRBV3-2) with TRBJ1-2; D is uncertain. CDR1 and CDR2 from the germline V gene are LGHDT and YNNKEL (reference sequence). V shed 0 bases and J shed 0 bases, with 5 bases lying between them. The CDR3 runs to 14 residues. The CDR3: CASSQEGANYGYTF. CDR3 DNA sequence: TGTGCCAGCAGCCAAGAAGGAGCTAACTATGGCTACACCTTC.

V is TRBV21-1 and J is TRBJ1-2; the table's D call, TRBD1, has no DNA check behind it. TRBV21-1 is annotated as a pseudogene. The CDR3 contains 16 residues. DNA of the CDR3: TGTGCCAGCAGCAAAGTAGGCCAGGGGGTCCTCTATGGCTACACCTTC. This sequence encodes CASSKVGQGVLYGYTF.

The chain has TRBV5-6 and TRBJ1-1, with TRBD1 matching over 8 bases. J was trimmed by 1 base and V by 2 bases; bases with no gene match: 7. Germline V CDR1 and CDR2: SGHDT, YYEEEE. The CDR3 extends over 16 amino acids. The CDR3 loop is CASSFPWTGRNTEAFF. CDR3 bases: TGTGCCAGCAGCTTCCCTTGGACAGGGAGGAACACTGAAGCTTTCTTT.

The rearrangement joins TRBV2 to TRBJ1-6, with D possibly matching TRBD1 (5 bases). There are 15 residues in the CDR3. V lost 2 bases, J lost 7 bases, and 12 bases lay in between. Germline V gene lookup returns CDR1 SNHLY and CDR2 FYNNEI. This chain's CDR3 is CASSERTNTNSPLHF. The CDR3 DNA reads TGTGCCAGCAGTGAAAGGACAAATACAAATTCACCCCTCCACTTT.

The rearrangement links TRBV2 to TRBJ2-3, with D possibly called TRBD1 or TRBD2 (5 bases each). CDR1 and CDR2 from the germline V gene are SNHLY and FYNNEI. Trimming took 8 bases from V and 0 from J, leaving 12 bases between them. The CDR3 is made up of 14 amino acids. The CDR3 protein is CASQGRQSTDTQYF. CDR3 nucleotide sequence: TGTGCCAGCCAGGGACGGCAGAGCACAGATACGCAGTATTTT.

The chain recombines TRBV28 with TRBJ1-5; the D gene is possibly TRBD1 (5 bases). CDR1 and CDR2 (germline): MDHEN, SYDVKM. There are 15 residues in the CDR3. V was shortened by 6 bases and J by 5 bases, with 17 bases between the two germline ends. The CDR3 region has the DNA TGTGCCAGCAGATCGTCGGGAGGGGCCTATCAGCCCCAGCATTTT. It translates to CASRSSGGAYQPQHF.

Turning to this clone: Germline is not matched at one junction end, which may reflect a read error. The rearrangement joins TRBV20-1 to TRBJ2-3; D ambiguous. The CDR3 runs 11 residues. CDR1 and CDR2 (germline): DFQATT, SNEGSKA (reference sequence). The CDR3 loop reads CSAGEADTQYF. Written as DNA, the CDR3 is TGCAGTGCTGGAGAGGCAGATACGCAGTATTTT.

This chain uses TRBV11-2 with TRBJ2-4; the D is unclear. V gave up 2 bases and J gave up 1 base, with 6 bases separating them. CDR3 length: 14 residues. From germline, CDR1 is SGHAT and CDR2 FQNNGV. For the CDR3, the DNA is TGTGCCAGCAGCTTAAGGGATGCCAAAAACATTCAGTACTTC. It is translated as CASSLRDAKNIQYF.

This clone was seen a single time. The gene calls are TRBV4-2 and TRBJ2-5, with TRBD1 identical over 9 bases. In germline, CDR1 is LGHNA, CDR2 YNFKEQ. CDR3 size: 17 residues. After removal of 2 bases from V and 8 bases from J, the junction contained 15 bases not matched to a gene. The CDR3: CASSQSDAWDREITQYF. In DNA, the CDR3 is TGTGCCAGCAGCCAAAGCGACGCTTGGGACAGGGAGATTACCCAGTACTTC.

By sample share, this clone is medium-sized. Within the sample, other DNA sequences also encode this same CDR3. The chain carries TRBV9 and TRBJ2-3; possible D gene TRBD2, 6 bases. The germline V gene has CDR1 SGDLS and CDR2 YYNGEE. V was trimmed by 5 bases and J by 3 bases, leaving 16 bases between them. The CDR3 has 15 residues. CDR3 coding DNA: TGTGCCAGCAGTGTCCCCAGCGGAGGGACAGATACGCAGTATTTT. Translated: CASSVPSGGTDTQYF.